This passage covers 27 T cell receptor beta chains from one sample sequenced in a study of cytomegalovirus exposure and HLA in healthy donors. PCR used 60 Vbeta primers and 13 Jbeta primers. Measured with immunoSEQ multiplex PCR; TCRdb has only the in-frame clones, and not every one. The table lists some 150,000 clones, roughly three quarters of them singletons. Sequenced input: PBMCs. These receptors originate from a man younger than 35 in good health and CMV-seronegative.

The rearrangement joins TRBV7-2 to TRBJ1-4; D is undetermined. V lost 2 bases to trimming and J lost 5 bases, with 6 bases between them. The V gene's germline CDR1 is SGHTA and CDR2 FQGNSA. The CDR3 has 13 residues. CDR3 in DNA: TGTGCCAGCAGCTTAAGGAGGAATGAAAAACTGTTTTTT. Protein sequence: CASSLRRNEKLFF. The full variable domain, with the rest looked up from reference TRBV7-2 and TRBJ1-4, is GAGVSQSPSNKVTEKGKDVELRCDPISGHTALYWYRQSLGQGLEFLIYFQGNSAPDKSGLPSDRFSAERTGGSVSTLTIQRTQQEDSAVYLCASSLRRNEKLFFGSGTQLSVL.

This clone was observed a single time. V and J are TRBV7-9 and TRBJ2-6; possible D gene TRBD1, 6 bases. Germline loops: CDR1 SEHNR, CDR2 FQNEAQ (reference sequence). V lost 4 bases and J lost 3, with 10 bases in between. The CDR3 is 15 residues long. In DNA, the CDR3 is TGTGCCAGCAGCTGGGCAGGGGATGGGGCCAACGTCCTGACTTTC. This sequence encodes CASSWAGDGANVLTF.

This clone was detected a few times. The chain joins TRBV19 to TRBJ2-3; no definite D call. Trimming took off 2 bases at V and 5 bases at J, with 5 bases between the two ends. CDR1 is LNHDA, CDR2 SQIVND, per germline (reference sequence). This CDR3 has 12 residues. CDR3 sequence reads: CASSISRDTQYF. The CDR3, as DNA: TGTGCCAGTAGTATATCGCGAGATACGCAGTATTTT. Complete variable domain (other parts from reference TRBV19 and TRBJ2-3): DGGITQSPKYLFRKEGQNVTLSCEQNLNHDAMYWYRQDPGQGLRLIYYSQIVNDFQKGDIAEGYSVSREKKESFPLTVTSAQKNPTAFYLCASSISRDTQYFGPGTRLTVL.

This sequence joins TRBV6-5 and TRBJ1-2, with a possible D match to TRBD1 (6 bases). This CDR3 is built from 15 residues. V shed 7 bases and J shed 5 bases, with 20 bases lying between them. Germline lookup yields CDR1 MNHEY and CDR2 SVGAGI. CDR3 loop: CASTNRVAPGYGYTF. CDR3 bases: TGTGCCAGCACCAACAGGGTAGCTCCCGGATATGGCTACACCTTC.

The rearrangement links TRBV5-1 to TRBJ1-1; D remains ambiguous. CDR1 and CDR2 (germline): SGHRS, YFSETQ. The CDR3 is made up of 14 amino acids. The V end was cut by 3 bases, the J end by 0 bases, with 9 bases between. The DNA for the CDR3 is TGCGCCAGCAGCTCTGGACTGCTGAACACTGAAGCTTTCTTT. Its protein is CASSSGLLNTEAFF.

The CDR3 region is CASLMKDRGFGNEQFF. In nucleotides, the CDR3 is TGTGCCAGCTTAATGAAAGACAGGGGCTTTGGGAATGAGCAGTTCTTC. The chain is built from TRBV18 and TRBJ2-1; 8 bases fit TRBD1. From germline, CDR1 is KGHSH and CDR2 LQKENI. The CDR3 runs to 16 residues. The V segment lost 7 bases and the J segment 7 bases; nucleotides outside the gene matches: 15.

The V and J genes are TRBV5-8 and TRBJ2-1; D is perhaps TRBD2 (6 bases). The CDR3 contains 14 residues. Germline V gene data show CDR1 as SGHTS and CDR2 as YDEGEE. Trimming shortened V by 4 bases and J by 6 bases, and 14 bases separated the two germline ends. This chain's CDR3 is CASSTLTSPNEQFF. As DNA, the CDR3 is TGTGCCAGCAGCACCCTAACTAGCCCCAATGAGCAGTTCTTC.

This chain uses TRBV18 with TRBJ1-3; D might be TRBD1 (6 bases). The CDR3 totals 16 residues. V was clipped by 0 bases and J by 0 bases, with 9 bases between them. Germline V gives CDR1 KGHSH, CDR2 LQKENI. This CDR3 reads CASSPPQGNSGNTIYF. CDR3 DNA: TGTGCCAGCTCACCACCACAGGGAAACTCTGGAAACACCATATATTTT. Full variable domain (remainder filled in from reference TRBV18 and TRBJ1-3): NAGVMQNPRHLVRRRGQEARLRCSPMKGHSHVYWYRQLPEEGLKFMVYLQKENIIDESGMPKERFSAEFPKEGPSILRIQQVVRGDSAAYFCASSPPQGNSGNTIYFGEGSWLTVV.

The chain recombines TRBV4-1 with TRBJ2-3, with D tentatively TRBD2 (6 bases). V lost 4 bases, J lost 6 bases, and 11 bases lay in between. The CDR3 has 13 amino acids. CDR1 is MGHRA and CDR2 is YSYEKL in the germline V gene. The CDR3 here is CASSRTIGDTQYF. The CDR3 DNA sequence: TGCGCCAGCAGCCGGACTATCGGGGATACGCAGTATTTT.

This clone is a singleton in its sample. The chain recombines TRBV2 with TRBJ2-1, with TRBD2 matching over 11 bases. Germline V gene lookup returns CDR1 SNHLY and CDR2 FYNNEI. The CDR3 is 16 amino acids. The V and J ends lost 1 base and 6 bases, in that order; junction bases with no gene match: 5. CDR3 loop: CASSEDGLAGGNEQFF. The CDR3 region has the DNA TGTGCCAGCAGTGAAGATGGACTAGCGGGTGGCAATGAGCAGTTCTTC.

In nucleotides, the CDR3 is TGTGCCAGCAGTGAATGGTCAGCGGGAGGACTAGGAGACACCGGGGAGCTGTTTTTT. Its protein product is CASSEWSAGGLGDTGELFF. This chain uses TRBV6-1 with TRBJ2-2, with 9 bases matching TRBD2. CDR1 and CDR2 from the germline V gene are MNHNS and SASEGT. The CDR3 runs 19 residues. V lost 2 bases to trimming and J lost 3 bases; unmatched junction nucleotides: 13.

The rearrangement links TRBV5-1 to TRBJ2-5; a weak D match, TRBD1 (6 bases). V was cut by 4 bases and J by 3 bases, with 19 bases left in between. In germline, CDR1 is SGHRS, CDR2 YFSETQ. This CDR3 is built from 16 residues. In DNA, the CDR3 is TGCGCCAGCAGCCGGAACCAGGGGCTGGGAGAAGAGACCCAGTACTTC. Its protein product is CASSRNQGLGEETQYF.

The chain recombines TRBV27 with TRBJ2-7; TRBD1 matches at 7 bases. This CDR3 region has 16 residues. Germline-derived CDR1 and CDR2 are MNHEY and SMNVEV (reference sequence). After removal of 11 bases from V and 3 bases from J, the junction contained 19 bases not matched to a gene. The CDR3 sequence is CAQKIEPGQRYYEQYF. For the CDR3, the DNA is TGTGCCCAGAAGATCGAGCCGGGACAGAGATACTACGAGCAGTACTTC.

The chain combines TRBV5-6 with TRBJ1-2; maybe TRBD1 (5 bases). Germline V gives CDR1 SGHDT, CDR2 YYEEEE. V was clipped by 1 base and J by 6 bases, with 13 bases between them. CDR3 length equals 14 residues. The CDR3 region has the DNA TGTGCCAGCAGCTTGCGGTCAGGGATCGATGGCTACACCTTC. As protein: CASSLRSGIDGYTF. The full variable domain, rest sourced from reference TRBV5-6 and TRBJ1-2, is DAGVTQSPTHLIKTRGQQVTLRCSPKSGHDTVSWYQQALGQGPQFIFQYYEEEERQRGNFPDRFSGHQFPNYSSELNVNALLLGDSALYLCASSLRSGIDGYTFGSGTRLTVV.

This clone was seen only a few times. CDR3: CASSTFTGTGSNQPQHF. The CDR3 bases are TGCGCCAGCAGTACCTTCACCGGGACAGGGTCTAATCAGCCCCAGCATTTT. The rearrangement links TRBV10-1 to TRBJ1-5, with TRBD1 matching 9 bases. After removal of 5 bases from V and 4 bases from J, the junction contained 12 bases not matched to a gene. This CDR3 comprises 17 residues. The germline gives CDR1 WNHNN, CDR2 SYGVQD (reference sequence).

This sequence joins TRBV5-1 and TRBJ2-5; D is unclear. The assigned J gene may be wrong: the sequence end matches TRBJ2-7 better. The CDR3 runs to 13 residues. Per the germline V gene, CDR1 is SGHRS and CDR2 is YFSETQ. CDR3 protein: CASSLAGLYEQYF. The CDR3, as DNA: TGCGCCAGCAGCTTGGCTGGGCTATACGAGCAGTACTTC.

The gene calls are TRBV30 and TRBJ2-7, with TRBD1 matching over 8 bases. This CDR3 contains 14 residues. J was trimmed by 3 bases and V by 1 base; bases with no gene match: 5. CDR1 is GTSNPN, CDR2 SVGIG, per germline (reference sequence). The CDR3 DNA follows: TGTGCCTGGAGTGACTGGGGGACAGGCTACGAGCAGTACTTC. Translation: CAWSDWGTGYEQYF.

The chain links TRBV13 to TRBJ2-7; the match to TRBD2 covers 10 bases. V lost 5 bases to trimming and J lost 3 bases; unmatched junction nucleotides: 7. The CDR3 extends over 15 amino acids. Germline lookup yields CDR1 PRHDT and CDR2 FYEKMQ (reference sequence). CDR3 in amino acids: CASSVGLAPLYEQYF. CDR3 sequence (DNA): TGTGCCAGCAGCGTGGGACTAGCGCCCCTCTACGAGCAGTACTTC.

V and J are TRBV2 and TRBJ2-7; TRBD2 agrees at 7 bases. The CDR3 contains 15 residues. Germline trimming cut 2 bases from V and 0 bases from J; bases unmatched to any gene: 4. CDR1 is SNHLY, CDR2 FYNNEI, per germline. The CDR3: CASSERGEGSYEQYF. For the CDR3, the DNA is TGTGCCAGCAGTGAACGGGGGGAGGGCTCCTACGAGCAGTACTTC.

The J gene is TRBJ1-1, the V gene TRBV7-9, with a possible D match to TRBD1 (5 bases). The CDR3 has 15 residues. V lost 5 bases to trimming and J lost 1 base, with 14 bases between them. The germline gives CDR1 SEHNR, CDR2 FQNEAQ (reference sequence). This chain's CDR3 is CASSRGTGWNTEAFF. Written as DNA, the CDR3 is TGTGCCAGCAGCCGGGGGACTGGATGGAACACTGAAGCTTTCTTT. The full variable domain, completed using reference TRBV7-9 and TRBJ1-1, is DTGVSQNPRHKITKRGQNVTFRCDPISEHNRLYWYRQTLGQGPEFLTYFQNEAQLEKSRLLSDRFSAERPKGSFSTLEIQRTEQGDSAMYLCASSRGTGWNTEAFFGQGTRLTVV.

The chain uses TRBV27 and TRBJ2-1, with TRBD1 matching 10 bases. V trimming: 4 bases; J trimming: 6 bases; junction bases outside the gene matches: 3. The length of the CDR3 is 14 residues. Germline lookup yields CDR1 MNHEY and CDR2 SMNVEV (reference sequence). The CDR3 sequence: CASSSWTGGNEQFF. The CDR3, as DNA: TGTGCCAGCAGTTCGTGGACAGGGGGCAATGAGCAGTTCTTC.

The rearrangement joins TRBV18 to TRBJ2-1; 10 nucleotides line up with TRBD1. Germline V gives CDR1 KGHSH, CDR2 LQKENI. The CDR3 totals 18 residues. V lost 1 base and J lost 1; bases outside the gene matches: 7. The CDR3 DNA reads TGTGCCAGCTCACCACAACCAACGGGACAGGGGTCCTACAATGAGCAGTTCTTC. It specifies CASSPQPTGQGSYNEQFF.

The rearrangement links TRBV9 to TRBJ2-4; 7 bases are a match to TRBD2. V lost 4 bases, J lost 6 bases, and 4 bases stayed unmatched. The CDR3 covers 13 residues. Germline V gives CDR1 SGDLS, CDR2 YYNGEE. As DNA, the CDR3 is TGTGCCAGCAGCTTGGGGGGGGGAAACATTCAGTACTTC. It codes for CASSLGGGNIQYF. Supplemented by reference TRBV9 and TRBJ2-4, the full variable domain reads DSGVTQTPKHLITATGQRVTLRCSPRSGDLSVYWYQQSLDQGLQFLIQYYNGEERAKGNILERFSAQQFPDLHSELNLSSLELGDSALYFCASSLGGGNIQYFGAGTRLSVL.

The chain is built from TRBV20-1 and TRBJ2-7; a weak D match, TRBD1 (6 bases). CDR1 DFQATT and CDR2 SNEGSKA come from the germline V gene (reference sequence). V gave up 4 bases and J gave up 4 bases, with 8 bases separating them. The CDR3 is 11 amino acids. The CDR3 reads CSAMDSYEQYF. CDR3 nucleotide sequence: TGCAGTGCTATGGACAGTTACGAGCAGTACTTC.

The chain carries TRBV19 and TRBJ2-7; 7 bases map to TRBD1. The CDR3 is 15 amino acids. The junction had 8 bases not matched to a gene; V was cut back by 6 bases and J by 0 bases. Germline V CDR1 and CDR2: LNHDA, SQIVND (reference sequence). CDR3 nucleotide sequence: TGTGCCAGTAGACAACAGGGGTCTGTCTCCTACGAGCAGTACTTC. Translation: CASRQQGSVSYEQYF. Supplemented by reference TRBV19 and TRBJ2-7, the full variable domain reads DGGITQSPKYLFRKEGQNVTLSCEQNLNHDAMYWYRQDPGQGLRLIYYSQIVNDFQKGDIAEGYSVSREKKESFPLTVTSAQKNPTAFYLCASRQQGSVSYEQYFGPGTRLTVT.

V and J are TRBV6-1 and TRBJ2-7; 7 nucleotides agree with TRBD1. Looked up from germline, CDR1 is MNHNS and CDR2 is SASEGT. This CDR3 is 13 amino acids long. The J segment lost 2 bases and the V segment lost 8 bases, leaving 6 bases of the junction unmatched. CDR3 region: CASRLTGTYEQYF. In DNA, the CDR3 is TGTGCCAGCCGATTGACAGGGACCTACGAGCAGTACTTC.

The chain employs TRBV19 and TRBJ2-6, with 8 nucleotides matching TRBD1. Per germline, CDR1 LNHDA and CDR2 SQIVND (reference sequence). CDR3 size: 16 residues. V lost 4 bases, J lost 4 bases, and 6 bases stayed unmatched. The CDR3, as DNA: TGTGCCAGTAGTACAAGGACAGGGCCGGGGGCCAACGTCCTGACTTTC. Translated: CASSTRTGPGANVLTF.